What follows describes a single T cell receptor beta chain. The V and J ends lost 6 bases and 0 bases respectively, with 15 bases between them. CDR3 length equals 15 residues. Germline CDR1 reads MNHEY; CDR2 reads SVGAGI. Authors' methods: Amplifying reference gene primers gave estimates of nucleated cell counts. Sequenced by immunoSEQ multiplex PCR; TCRdb stores in-frame clones only, minus some. V and J calls and clone size are those listed in that table; D and trimming were worked out from the DNA. The sample lists 150,000 to 200,000 clones, 70% to 90% occurring once. The entry originates in a study of blood T cell repertoires in COVID-19. Study background: From the United States, Italy and Spain came samples of acute and convalescent COVID-19. Sources were T cells, B-cell-depleted T cells, or PBMCs; the material itself was cDNA or gDNA.

The rearrangement uses TRBV6-5 and TRBJ2-7; maybe TRBD2 (5 bases). The source material was peripheral blood. The sequence was collected from a human donor in a cohort sampled during active COVID-19. CDR3 amino acids: CASRGPGISSYEQYF. The CDR3 bases are TGTGCCAGCAGGGGTCCCGGGATAAGCTCCTACGAGCAGTACTTC.